The 14 T cell receptor beta chains in this list originate from one sample, sequenced in a study of T-cell reconstitution after alpha-beta-depleted transplantation in children. Preparation of the TCRbeta library used unique molecular identifiers. One entry per CDR3 protein results from TCRdb running MiXCR on the PCR reads. This table holds hundreds of thousands of distinct CDR3 sequences, roughly 15% found once. Sequencing used PBMCs from the stem cell graft donor, obtained from the stem cell graft. All receptors come from a human donor who donated a stem cell graft to a child with acute myeloid leukemia.

The V call is TRBV7-7, the J call TRBJ2-5, with D possibly called TRBD1 or TRBD2 (6 bases each). CDR3 length: 14 residues. Germline CDR1 and CDR2: SSHAT and FNYEAQ (reference sequence). V gave up 1 base and J gave up 6 bases, with 12 bases separating them. The CDR3 DNA sequence: TGTGCCAGCAGCTTAGTAGGGGGGAAAAAGACCCAGTACTTC. It is translated as CASSLVGGKKTQYF.

The rearrangement links TRBV6-4 to TRBJ2-1; 10 nucleotides line up with TRBD1. Germline V gives CDR1 MRHNA, CDR2 SNTAGT. The V gene end was trimmed by 4 bases and the J gene end by 5 bases; junction bases not matched to a gene: 5. There are 15 residues in the CDR3. CDR3 nucleotide sequence: TGTGCCAGCAGTGTGTTGGGACAGGGGAACAATGAGCAGTTCTTC. It encodes CASSVLGQGNNEQFF.

The table lists this clonotype with many counts. The chain links TRBV20-1 to TRBJ2-3; D is perhaps TRBD1 (6 bases). The germline CDR1 and CDR2 sequences are DFQATT and SNEGSKA (reference sequence). The CDR3 contains 16 residues. Trimming cost V 0 bases and J 4 bases, with 17 bases left between them. As DNA, the CDR3 is TGCAGTGCTAGAGATCTCGGCAGGGGTTGGGCAGATACGCAGTATTTT. It is translated as CSARDLGRGWADTQYF.

This clonotype appeared many times. The rearrangement uses TRBV20-1 and TRBJ1-1; perhaps TRBD1 as D (5 bases). Trimming removed 3 bases from V and 0 bases from J, with 14 bases in between. Germline CDR1 and CDR2: DFQATT and SNEGSKA (reference sequence). The CDR3 is 15 residues long. The CDR3 is CSARTRGQLNTEAFF. DNA for the CDR3: TGCAGTGCTAGGACGCGTGGACAACTGAACACTGAAGCTTTCTTT.

On this clonotype itself: A single base separates this from a much larger clone, so it may be a read error. This chain links TRBV25-1 with TRBJ1-2; perhaps TRBD1 as D (6 bases). Germline CDR1 is MGHDK and CDR2 is SYGVNS. The CDR3 runs 14 residues. Deletions cut 4 bases from V and 5 bases from J, with 14 bases between. For the CDR3, the DNA is TGTGCCAGCAGTGGAATTGAACAGGGATATGGCTACACCTTC. It translates to CASSGIEQGYGYTF.

This clonotype was observed a few times. The CDR3 DNA reads TGTGCCTGGAGTACAGGGTCCTCCTACGAGCAGTACTTC. It is translated as CAWSTGSSYEQYF. The gene calls are TRBV30 and TRBJ2-7; D perhaps matches TRBD1 (6 bases). The CDR3 contains 13 residues. V was cut by 2 bases and J by 0 bases, with 8 bases left in between. Germline-derived CDR1 and CDR2 are GTSNPN and SVGIG (reference sequence).

The V gene is TRBV5-1, the J gene TRBJ2-6, with D possibly TRBD1 on 6 matching bases. The germline CDR1 and CDR2 sequences are SGHRS and YFSETQ. The CDR3 is made up of 16 amino acids. The V end lost 3 bases, the J end lost 1 base, and 11 bases lay between the germline ends. Here the CDR3 DNA reads TGCGCCAGCAGCTCCGCGAGGGGGTCTGGGGCCAACGTCCTGACTTTC. Translation gives CASSSARGSGANVLTF.

This clonotype was detected a few times. This chain links TRBV5-1 with TRBJ1-5; D is unclear. The CDR3 is 14 residues long. Trimming left V 3 bases short and J 3 bases short, with 10 bases between. Germline CDR1 is SGHRS and CDR2 is YFSETQ. The CDR3 loop reads CASSYGPDNQPQHF. CDR3 nucleotide sequence: TGCGCCAGCAGCTACGGGCCCGACAATCAGCCCCAGCATTTT.

The V and J genes are TRBV12-5 and TRBJ2-3; no definite D call. This CDR3 has 13 residues. Germline values: CDR1 LGHNT, CDR2 FRNRAP. V lost 2 bases, J lost 0 bases, and 3 bases lay in between. The CDR3: CASGLLSTDTQYF. The CDR3, as DNA: TGTGCTAGTGGTTTGTTGAGCACAGATACGCAGTATTTT.

This clonotype was found many times. The chain employs TRBV5-6 and TRBJ2-1, with a weak D call TRBD1 (5 bases). CDR1 is SGHDT and CDR2 is YYEEEE in the germline V gene. CDR3 length equals 14 residues. The V end was cut by 3 bases, the J end by 5 bases, with 12 bases between. CDR3 loop: CASSSYDRNNEQFF. CDR3 nucleotides: TGTGCCAGCAGCTCCTATGACAGAAACAATGAGCAGTTCTTC.

There are many counts of this clonotype. The gene calls are TRBV20-1 and TRBJ1-2; a weak D match, TRBD1 (5 bases). CDR1 and CDR2 from the germline V gene are DFQATT and SNEGSKA (reference sequence). CDR3 length equals 16 residues. V lost 3 bases to trimming and J lost 1 base, with 18 bases between them. The CDR3 DNA sequence: TGCAGTGCTAGTAAATCGGAAGGGGACTTTAACTATGGCTACACCTTC. This gives the protein CSASKSEGDFNYGYTF.

This clonotype was seen repeatedly, ten times or more. The chain links TRBV7-2 to TRBJ2-3, with 8 bases fitting TRBD1. CDR1 and CDR2 from the germline V gene are SGHTA and FQGNSA. The CDR3 has 16 amino acids. V lost 5 bases and J lost 6; bases outside the gene matches: 13. This CDR3 reads CASSLGQGTPLDTQYF. CDR3 nucleotide sequence: TGTGCCAGCAGCCTCGGACAGGGCACCCCGTTGGATACGCAGTATTTT. The complete variable domain, with remaining parts taken from reference TRBV7-2 and TRBJ2-3, reads GAGVSQSPSNKVTEKGKDVELRCDPISGHTALYWYRQSLGQGLEFLIYFQGNSAPDKSGLPSDRFSAERTGGSVSTLTIQRTQQEDSAVYLCASSLGQGTPLDTQYFGPGTRLTVL.

This clonotype was seen a handful of times. The chain combines TRBV5-1 with TRBJ2-3; 8 bases fit TRBD2. The V gene end was trimmed by 3 bases and the J gene end by 1 base; junction bases not matched to a gene: 7. Germline CDR1 reads SGHRS; CDR2 reads YFSETQ. CDR3 length: 16 residues. The CDR3 protein is CASSSYTAGGTDTQYF. The CDR3 DNA follows: TGCGCCAGCAGCTCGTACACAGCGGGGGGCACAGATACGCAGTATTTT.

The sample holds many counts of this clonotype. V and J are TRBV5-5 and TRBJ2-5; D is possibly TRBD1 (6 bases). Germline lookup yields CDR1 SGHKS and CDR2 YYEKEE (reference sequence). This CDR3 has 12 amino acids. V was clipped by 4 bases and J by 6 bases, with 10 bases between them. CDR3 residues: CASSQGWKTQYF. The CDR3 coding sequence is TGTGCCAGCAGCCAGGGGTGGAAGACCCAGTACTTC.